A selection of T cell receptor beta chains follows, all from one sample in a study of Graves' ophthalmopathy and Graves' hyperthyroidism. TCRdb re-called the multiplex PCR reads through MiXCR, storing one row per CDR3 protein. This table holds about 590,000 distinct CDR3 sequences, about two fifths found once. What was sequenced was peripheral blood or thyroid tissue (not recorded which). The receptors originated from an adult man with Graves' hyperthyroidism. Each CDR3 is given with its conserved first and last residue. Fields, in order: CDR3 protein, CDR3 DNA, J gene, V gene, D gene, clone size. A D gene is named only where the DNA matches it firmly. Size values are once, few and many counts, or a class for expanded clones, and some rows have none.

CSLSSGRETQYF	TGCAGCTTGAGTTCGGGGCGGGAGACCCAGTACTTC	TRBJ2-5	TRBV29-1	-	-
CASSVDGGGTGELFF	TGTGCCAGCAGCGTAGACGGGGGGGGCACCGGGGAGCTGTTTTTT	TRBJ2-2	TRBV12-3/TRBV12-4	TRBD2	-
CSVVTANTGELFF	TGCAGCGTTGTAACAGCGAACACCGGGGAGCTGTTTTTT	TRBJ2-2	TRBV29-1	-	many
CSVAGLNQPQHF	TGCAGCGTTGCGGGCCTCAATCAGCCCCAGCATTTT	TRBJ1-5	TRBV29-1	-	many
CAWVGQGSKQPQHF	TGTGCCTGGGTAGGACAGGGCAGTAAACAGCCCCAGCATTTT	TRBJ1-5	TRBV30	TRBD1	few
CASSLSGGRDYTF	TGTGCCAGCAGTTTATCGGGGGGACGTGACTACACCTTC	TRBJ1-2	TRBV27	-	few
CASSFLRVSGANVLTF	TGTGCCAGCAGCTTCCTGAGGGTCTCTGGGGCCAACGTCCTGACTTTC	TRBJ2-6	TRBV7-2	-	few
CASRLGTGGGYTF	TGTGCCAGCAGGCTCGGGACAGGGGGGGGCTACACCTTC	TRBJ1-2	TRBV2	TRBD1	-
CASSIDELNTEAFF	TGTGCCAGCAGTATAGACGAGCTGAACACTGAAGCTTTCTTT	TRBJ1-1	TRBV25-1	-	many
CASSLEGRQLGNTIYF	TGTGCCAGCAGCTTAGAGGGGCGGCAGCTTGGAAACACCATATATTTT	TRBJ1-3	TRBV7-6	-	-
CATSDSLGSNQPQHF	TGTGCCACCAGTGATTCACTCGGTAGCAATCAGCCCCAGCATTTT	TRBJ1-5	TRBV24-1	-	many
CASSPVSGGPNTGELFF	TGTGCCAGCAGCCCAGTATCGGGGGGCCCGAACACCGGGGAGCTGTTTTTT	TRBJ2-2	TRBV7-2	-	few
CASHKLAEANTGELFF	TGTGCCAGCCACAAACTAGCAGAAGCGAACACCGGGGAGCTGTTTTTT	TRBJ2-2	TRBV6-5	-	few
CASRDRGGYTF	TGTGCCAGCAGGGACAGGGGAGGCTACACCTTC	TRBJ1-2	TRBV7-9	TRBD1	many
CASSHLQGMNTEAFF	TGCGCCAGCAGCCACTTACAGGGAATGAACACTGAAGCTTTCTTT	TRBJ1-1	TRBV5-1	-	many
CASSKDRDITGELFF	TGTGCCAGCAGCAAAGACAGGGATATCACCGGGGAGCTGTTTTTT	TRBJ2-2	TRBV7-9	TRBD1	many
CASSLQVGTRYSGANVLTF	TGCGCCAGCAGCTTGCAAGTTGGGACTCGCTACTCTGGGGCCAACGTCCTGACTTTC	TRBJ2-6	TRBV5-1	-	few
CASSASDRGLNQPQHF	TGTGCCAGCAGTGCCTCAGACAGGGGGCTTAATCAGCCCCAGCATTTT	TRBJ1-5	TRBV6-1	TRBD1	-
CASSGQIQNSPLHF	TGCGCCAGCAGTGGACAGATTCAAAATTCACCCCTCCACTTT	TRBJ1-6	TRBV5-1	-	many
CSAAGRDNEQFF	TGCAGTGCGGCGGGCAGGGACAATGAGCAGTTCTTC	TRBJ2-1	TRBV20-1	-	-
CASSQDGKQGALGYTF	TGCGCCAGCAGCCAAGATGGGAAACAGGGGGCTCTTGGCTACACCTTC	TRBJ1-2	TRBV4-1	TRBD1	many
CATSRGGSSYNEQFF	TGTGCCACCAGCAGAGGCGGGAGCTCTTACAATGAGCAGTTCTTC	TRBJ2-1	TRBV15	TRBD2	many
CASSSTTSGRSYEQYF	TGTGCCAGCAGTTCCACGACTAGCGGGAGGTCCTACGAGCAGTACTTC	TRBJ2-7	TRBV6-6	TRBD2	many
CSASGVYEQYF	TGCAGTGCTAGCGGGGTCTACGAGCAGTACTTC	TRBJ2-7	TRBV20-1	-	many
CASSWAGPRSPLHF	TGTGCCAGCAGTTGGGCGGGACCCCGCTCACCCCTCCACTTT	TRBJ1-6	TRBV12-3/TRBV12-4	-	-
CASSGAGGSRGYTF	TGTGCCAGCAGCGGTGCAGGGGGGTCACGAGGCTACACCTTC	TRBJ1-2	TRBV5-6	TRBD1	once
CSVTGTGNYEQYF	TGCAGCGTTACCGGGACAGGGAACTACGAGCAGTACTTC	TRBJ2-7	TRBV29-1	TRBD1	-
CASSPRALAGAETQYF	TGTGCCAGCAGCCCGAGGGCCCTCGCGGGGGCAGAGACCCAGTACTTC	TRBJ2-5	TRBV9	-	many
CASSRDYQTGELFF	TGTGCCAGCAGTAGGGACTATCAGACCGGGGAGCTGTTTTTT	TRBJ2-2	TRBV6-6	TRBD2	many
CASSFTGVVYEQYF	TGTGCCAGCAGCTTCACAGGGGTAGTATACGAGCAGTACTTC	TRBJ2-7	TRBV7-2	TRBD1	-
CASSLLVRLSSGQETQYF	TGTGCCAGCAGTTTATTAGTTCGGTTGTCTAGCGGACAAGAGACCCAGTACTTC	TRBJ2-5	TRBV28	TRBD2	-
CASSLSGTGNTIYF	TGTGCCAGCAGCTTATCAGGAACTGGAAACACCATATATTTT	TRBJ1-3	TRBV7-3	-	many
CASSPGDSEQYF	TGTGCCAGCAGTCCGGGGGACTCAGAGCAGTACTTC	TRBJ2-7	TRBV12-3/TRBV12-4	-	many
CSGQGEFNTEAFF	TGCAGCGGACAGGGGGAGTTCAACACTGAAGCTTTCTTT	TRBJ1-1	TRBV29-1	TRBD1	-
CASSLALTGNTIYF	TGTGCCAGCAGCTTAGCGCTGACAGGAAACACCATATATTTT	TRBJ1-3	TRBV7-8	-	-
CSAYDSPYEQYF	TGCAGTGCTTATGACTCTCCCTACGAGCAGTACTTC	TRBJ2-7	TRBV20-1	-	many